A single sample is the source of the 27 T cell receptor beta chains below, sequenced in a study of blood T cell repertoires in COVID-19. The repertoire was sequenced with immunoSEQ multiplex PCR; TCRdb's copy has only in-frame clones and lacks some. Found here are approximately 230,000 clones, about 85% of them singletons; the top ten hold nearly 6.5%. Sequenced material: PBMCs or T cells enriched from blood (not recorded which). These receptors were collected from a woman younger than 45 with acute COVID-19.

The CDR3 nucleotides read TGTGCCAGCAGCTTGGACCAGGGGGCTAACTATGGCTACACCTTC. Protein product: CASSLDQGANYGYTF. The chain carries TRBV5-6 and TRBJ1-2, with 7 nucleotides matching TRBD1. Looked up from germline, CDR1 is SGHDT and CDR2 is YYEEEE. J gave up 0 bases and V 0 bases, and 2 bases lay outside the gene matches. The CDR3 runs to 15 residues.

The chain links TRBV13 to TRBJ1-1; tentatively, D is TRBD1 (5 bases). This CDR3 comprises 10 residues. With 8 bases removed from V and 5 bases from J, the gap between germline ends came to 6 bases. Germline V CDR1 and CDR2: PRHDT, FYEKMQ (reference sequence). CDR3 bases: TGTGCCAGCGGGGCAACTGAAGCTTTCTTT. Its translation is CASGATEAFF.

The count of this clone is one. The CDR3 loop is CASSFRGTYTHNEQFF. DNA of the CDR3: TGCGCCAGCAGCTTTCGAGGGACTTACACTCACAATGAGCAGTTCTTC. The chain is built from TRBV5-1 and TRBJ2-1, with D tentatively TRBD2 (6 bases). This CDR3 is built from 16 residues. CDR1 SGHRS and CDR2 YFSETQ come from the germline V gene. The ends were cut back, 2 bases at V and 5 bases at J, with 17 bases in the middle.

The rearrangement joins TRBV27 to TRBJ1-2; 9 positions agree with TRBD1. V shed 6 bases and J 1 base; nucleotides not matched to a gene: 0. This CDR3 is built from 13 residues. The V gene's germline CDR1 is MNHEY and CDR2 SMNVEV (reference sequence). The CDR3 nucleotides read TGTGCCAGCAGGGGACAGGGTAACTATGGCTACACCTTC. Its translation: CASRGQGNYGYTF.

This clone has a handful of counts. V usage is TRBV27 and J usage is TRBJ2-1, with no clear D. The CDR3 covers 13 residues. Germline V gives CDR1 MNHEY, CDR2 SMNVEV (reference sequence). Deletions cut 3 bases from V and 9 bases from J, with 12 bases between. CDR3 region: CASSLFVATEQFF. CDR3 coding DNA: TGTGCCAGCAGTTTGTTTGTAGCAACTGAGCAGTTCTTC.

The gene calls are TRBV7-9 and TRBJ1-2; 7 bases are shared with TRBD1. The trim removed 5 bases at V and 3 bases at J, leaving 6 bases unmatched. CDR3 length: 14 residues. Germline assignment: CDR1 SEHNR and CDR2 FQNEAQ (reference sequence). CDR3 protein: CASSRTDRYYGYTF. CDR3 nucleotide sequence: TGTGCCAGCAGCCGGACGGACAGGTACTATGGCTACACCTTC. The full variable domain, rest sourced from reference TRBV7-9 and TRBJ1-2, is DTGVSQNPRHKITKRGQNVTFRCDPISEHNRLYWYRQTLGQGPEFLTYFQNEAQLEKSRLLSDRFSAERPKGSFSTLEIQRTEQGDSAMYLCASSRTDRYYGYTFGSGTRLTVV.

The CDR3 DNA sequence: TGTGCCAGCTCACCAGGACCGGGACAGTTGAGTGAAAAACTGTTTTTT. The encoded protein is CASSPGPGQLSEKLFF. The chain couples TRBV18 to TRBJ1-4; TRBD1 agrees at 7 bases. CDR3 size: 16 residues. The J segment lost 7 bases and the V segment lost 2 bases, leaving 10 bases of the junction unmatched. Per the germline V gene, CDR1 is KGHSH and CDR2 is LQKENI.

The chain combines TRBV25-1 with TRBJ2-7; 8 nucleotides align to TRBD1. Germline trimming cut 6 bases from V and 5 bases from J; bases unmatched to any gene: 15. Germline V gene lookup returns CDR1 MGHDK and CDR2 SYGVNS. The CDR3 runs 16 residues. CDR3 DNA: TGTGCCAGCAGCAGACAGGGGACTCTGGTGGACCACGAGCAGTACTTC. The encoded protein is CASSRQGTLVDHEQYF.

The chain recombines TRBV5-1 with TRBJ1-4; the D gene is possibly TRBD1 (5 bases). The germline CDR1 and CDR2 sequences are SGHRS and YFSETQ. This CDR3 has 14 amino acids. Trimming pared 4 bases from V and 0 bases from J, leaving 7 bases between. CDR3 nucleotide sequence: TGCGCCAGCAGCGGGACTGCAACTAATGAAAAACTGTTTTTT. Its protein is CASSGTATNEKLFF. Full variable domain (rest looked up from reference TRBV5-1 and TRBJ1-4): KAGVTQTPRYLIKTRGQQVTLSCSPISGHRSVSWYQQTPGQGLQFLFEYFSETQRNKGNFPGRFSGRQFSNSRSEMNVSTLELGDSALYLCASSGTATNEKLFFGSGTQLSVL.

A few counts support this clone. The chain carries TRBV19 and TRBJ2-1; 11 bases line up with TRBD1. V shed 5 bases and J 4 bases; nucleotides not matched to a gene: 1. Germline values: CDR1 LNHDA, CDR2 SQIVND (reference sequence). The CDR3 runs to 14 residues. The CDR3 bases are TGTGCCAGTAGTGGGACAGGGGGTTACAATGAGCAGTTCTTC. Residues: CASSGTGGYNEQFF.

This clone was recorded only once. This chain uses TRBV19 with TRBJ1-2; D is perhaps TRBD1 (6 bases). The CDR3 covers 15 residues. The V end lost 6 bases, the J end lost 4 bases, and 18 bases lay between the germline ends. Germline V lookup: CDR1 LNHDA, CDR2 SQIVND (reference sequence). In nucleotides, the CDR3 is TGTGCCAGTAGAAATCAGGACAGCTCGAGCTATGGCTACACCTTC. Its protein product is CASRNQDSSSYGYTF.

The chain recombines TRBV7-9 with TRBJ2-2, with TRBD1 matching over 7 bases. Germline V gives CDR1 SEHNR, CDR2 FQNEAQ (reference sequence). The V segment lost 9 bases and the J segment 2 bases; nucleotides outside the gene matches: 12. CDR3 length: 16 amino acids. CDR3 protein: CASQKGGRENTGELFF. The CDR3 nucleotides read TGTGCCAGTCAAAAAGGGGGCAGGGAAAACACCGGGGAGCTGTTTTTT.

This rearrangement joins TRBV11-2 to TRBJ2-7, with 12 bases matching TRBD1. V dropped 4 bases and J dropped 2; count of bases not matched to a gene: 3. Germline CDR1 reads SGHAT; CDR2 reads FQNNGV. The CDR3 extends over 15 amino acids. The CDR3 DNA sequence: TGTGCCAGCAGCTGGGGGACAGGGGGCCCCTACGAGCAGTACTTC. Protein sequence: CASSWGTGGPYEQYF.

This chain uses TRBV29-1 with TRBJ2-7, with 7 bases fitting TRBD2. This CDR3 is built from 14 residues. Germline assignment: CDR1 SQVTM and CDR2 ANQGSEA. The J segment lost 4 bases and the V segment lost 4 bases, leaving 10 bases of the junction unmatched. CDR3 DNA: TGCAGCGTTGGAGGAGCGGGACGCCCTTACGAGCAGTACTTC. The encoded protein is CSVGGAGRPYEQYF.

The genes are TRBV5-1 and TRBJ2-6; 9 bases are shared with TRBD1. V trimming: 4 bases; J trimming: 4 bases; junction bases outside the gene matches: 6. Germline CDR1 is SGHRS and CDR2 is YFSETQ. The CDR3 runs 16 residues. In DNA, the CDR3 is TGCGCCAGCAGCCCTCAACAGGGGGCAGGGGCCAACGTCCTGACTTTC. Its translation: CASSPQQGAGANVLTF.

The genes are TRBV2 and TRBJ1-4; D gene unclear. The germline gives CDR1 SNHLY, CDR2 FYNNEI. V was trimmed by 4 bases and J by 4 bases, leaving 13 bases between them. The CDR3 covers 15 residues. CDR3 residues: CASSGGPGSNEKLFF. For the CDR3, the DNA is TGTGCCAGCAGTGGAGGGCCAGGAAGTAATGAAAAACTGTTTTTT.

The chain employs TRBV7-6 and TRBJ1-6; TRBD1 aligns across 8 bases. The trim removed 3 bases at V and 8 bases at J, leaving 3 bases unmatched. The CDR3 loop spans 14 amino acids. Germline V gene lookup returns CDR1 SGHVS and CDR2 FNYEAQ. The CDR3 region is CASSFGQGYSPLHF. CDR3 nucleotide sequence: TGTGCCAGCAGCTTTGGACAGGGTTATTCACCCCTCCACTTT.

This clone was counted once. This chain joins TRBV7-2 and TRBJ1-6, with no clear D. Germline V CDR1 and CDR2: SGHTA, FQGNSA. CDR3 length: 16 residues. V was clipped by 2 bases and J by 6 bases, with 14 bases between them. The CDR3 bases are TGTGCCAGCAGCTTAAAAGGACGGGGAGGTAATTCACCCCTCCACTTT. Translation gives CASSLKGRGGNSPLHF. Full variable domain (outside the CDR3, taken from reference TRBV7-2 and TRBJ1-6): GAGVSQSPSNKVTEKGKDVELRCDPISGHTALYWYRQSLGQGLEFLIYFQGNSAPDKSGLPSDRFSAERTGGSVSTLTIQRTQQEDSAVYLCASSLKGRGGNSPLHFGNGTRLTVT.

The chain employs TRBV6-2 or TRBV6-3 and TRBJ2-7; tentative D call: TRBD2 (6 bases). The germline CDR1 and CDR2 sequences are MNHEY and SVGEGT. V lost 5 bases and J lost 2, with 28 bases in between. The CDR3 length is 19 residues. The CDR3 region is CASSPEIRTLGGKTYEQYF. The CDR3, as DNA: TGTGCCAGCAGTCCCGAAATCCGAACGCTGGGAGGTAAGACCTACGAGCAGTACTTC.

The rearrangement joins TRBV18 to TRBJ1-2; D is perhaps TRBD1 (6 bases). Germline lookup yields CDR1 KGHSH and CDR2 LQKENI. This CDR3 has 15 residues. V was shortened by 0 bases and J by 3 bases, with 11 bases between the two germline ends. DNA of the CDR3: TGTGCCAGCTCACCACCCACAGGGACCCACTATGGCTACACCTTC. It encodes CASSPPTGTHYGYTF.

The V gene is TRBV19, the J gene TRBJ2-1; D might be TRBD1 (5 bases). Germline V lookup: CDR1 LNHDA, CDR2 SQIVND (reference sequence). This CDR3 region has 15 residues. V lost 9 bases and J lost 2, with 17 bases in between. CDR3 in amino acids: CASRGRADTYNEQFF. CDR3 in DNA: TGTGCCAGCCGAGGCAGGGCTGATACCTACAATGAGCAGTTCTTC.

The V and J genes are TRBV6-4 and TRBJ2-5; tentatively, D is TRBD2 (6 bases). The CDR3 covers 15 residues. With 7 bases removed from V and 5 bases from J, the gap between germline ends came to 20 bases. Germline V gene lookup returns CDR1 MRHNA and CDR2 SNTAGT. The CDR3 bases are TGTGCCAGCACCGCGCCACCCCCTAGCGTGGAGACCCAGTACTTC. Amino acid sequence: CASTAPPPSVETQYF.

The rearrangement joins TRBV2 to TRBJ2-1; 8 bases are a match to TRBD1. The junction had 8 bases not matched to a gene; V was cut back by 4 bases and J by 9 bases. In germline, CDR1 is SNHLY, CDR2 FYNNEI. The CDR3 length is 14 residues. CDR3 loop: CASSVGQGVGEQFF. CDR3 DNA: TGTGCCAGCAGTGTCGGACAGGGCGTAGGTGAGCAGTTCTTC.

This chain connects TRBV5-8 to TRBJ1-6; D remains ambiguous. This CDR3 is built from 16 residues. Per the germline V gene, CDR1 is SGHTS and CDR2 is YDEGEE. V was trimmed by 4 bases and J by 0 bases, leaving 11 bases between them. The CDR3 reads CASSPDGSSYNSPLHF. In nucleotides, the CDR3 is TGTGCCAGCAGCCCTGACGGGAGCTCCTATAATTCACCCCTCCACTTT.

This chain uses TRBV27 with TRBJ1-1; D perhaps matches TRBD1 (5 bases). The germline V and J ends were trimmed by 6 bases and 0 bases, with 11 bases remaining between them. The germline CDR1 and CDR2 sequences are MNHEY and SMNVEV (reference sequence). The CDR3 is 14 residues long. CDR3 sequence reads: CASRKDSMNTEAFF. In nucleotides, the CDR3 is TGTGCCAGCAGAAAAGACAGTATGAACACTGAAGCTTTCTTT.

This rearrangement joins TRBV5-5 to TRBJ2-1; 14 nucleotides agree with TRBD2. The V gene's germline CDR1 is SGHKS and CDR2 YYEKEE (reference sequence). The CDR3 sequence is 16 residues long. After removal of 3 bases from V and 6 bases from J, the junction contained 5 bases not matched to a gene. CDR3 protein: CASSSLGTSGGNEQFF. DNA of the CDR3: TGTGCCAGCAGCTCACTTGGGACTAGCGGGGGCAATGAGCAGTTCTTC. The full variable domain, in which reference TRBV5-5 and TRBJ2-1 provide the parts outside the CDR3, is DAGVTQSPTHLIKTRGQQVTLRCSPISGHKSVSWYQQVLGQGPQFIFQYYEKEERGRGNFPDRFSARQFPNYSSELNVNALLLGDSALYLCASSSLGTSGGNEQFFGPGTRLTVL.

The V gene is TRBV24-1, the J gene TRBJ2-1, with TRBD1 as a possible D gene (5 bases). CDR1 and CDR2 (germline): KGHDR, SFDVKD. Trimming left V 3 bases short and J 7 bases short, with 12 bases between. The CDR3 extends over 14 amino acids. The DNA of the CDR3 is TGTGCCACCAGTGATATCTTACAGGAGAATGAGCAGTTCTTC. It encodes CATSDILQENEQFF.